This note documents a single T cell receptor beta chain sequence. As yet, its antigen is unknown. The sample belongs to a study of T cell clonotyping in hematopoietic cell transplantation. Study summary: Cytoreduction preceded collection of pretransplant recipient samples.

The table came from immunoSEQ multiplex PCR; TCRdb's copy has only in-frame clones and leaves some out. Of about 41,000 clones listed, approximately 82% are singletons. The sample's time point: recipient sample about 28 days before transplant, after cytoreduction. Trimming shortened V by 4 bases and J by 3 bases, and 6 bases separated the two germline ends. CDR1 and CDR2 (germline): SQVTM, ANQGSEA. CDR3 length: 11 residues. General study findings and limits: Few recipient clonotypes overlapped donors; over 95% were de novo at given depth.

The sample was peripheral blood mononuclear cells, taken before stem cell transplant. The sequence was collected from a man in his 60s with myelodysplastic syndrome. Some clones in this sample may be carry-over from other donors' samples. This chain links TRBV29-1 with TRBJ1-1; D unclear. The CDR3 region is CSVGGYTEAFF. The CDR3 coding sequence is TGCAGCGTTGGTGGGTACACTGAAGCTTTCTTT.